This T cell receptor beta chain appears in the sequencing data of a study of early stage breast cancer tumors. Only in-frame clones appear in the TCRdb table, and some are missing; sequencing was by immunoSEQ multiplex PCR. The table lists tens of thousands of clones, roughly 83% of them singletons. This clone was detected once. Material: blood. The TCR originated in a person between 45 and 65 years old with breast cancer.

The CDR3 DNA reads TGTGCCAGCAGCTTAAGACTAGCGAACACCGGGGAGCTGTTTTTT. It yields the protein CASSLRLANTGELFF. V usage is TRBV7-9 and J usage is TRBJ2-2, with a tentative D call TRBD2 (6 bases). Per the germline V gene, CDR1 is SEHNR and CDR2 is FQNEAQ (reference sequence). CDR3 length: 15 residues. The germline V and J ends were trimmed by 2 bases and 0 bases, with 7 bases remaining between them.